One T cell receptor beta chain is described in this entry. This sample stems from a study of blood T cell repertoires in COVID-19. Study overall: Sites in the United States, Italy and Spain provided acute and convalescent COVID-19 samples. From T cells, B-cell-depleted T cells, or PBMCs came the material, which was cDNA or gDNA.

Original processing methods: For nucleated cells, counts were estimated from reference gene primer amplification. Libraries were prepared by immunoSEQ multiplex PCR; TCRdb keeps only in-frame clonotypes and omits some of them. The DNA gave D and trimming, while V, J and clone size come from that table. This repertoire shows roughly 60,000 clones, around 90% found once; its top ten account for roughly 3.9%. The CDR3 runs to 15 residues. Germline CDR1 and CDR2: SQVTM and ANQGSEA. With 4 bases clipped from V and 3 bases from J, the junction kept 10 bases outside the gene matches. The sequence was obtained from a man in his fifties or sixties with active COVID-19. The sequenced sample consisted of peripheral blood. The chain is built from TRBV29-1 and TRBJ1-1; 8 nucleotides agree with TRBD1. CDR3 amino acids: CSVGTRTGRDTEAFF. CDR3 coding DNA: TGCAGCGTTGGGACACGGACAGGGAGGGACACTGAAGCTTTCTTT.